Each of the 10 T cell receptor beta chains below was sequenced from the same sample in a study of cytomegalovirus exposure and HLA in healthy donors. Profiled with immunoSEQ multiplex PCR; TCRdb holds only in-frame clones, not every one. The sample lists more than 85,000 clones; less than 95% were seen once. Sequencing was performed on PBMCs. The origin of the receptors is a woman aged 18-29 years in good health and CMV-seronegative.

The chain recombines TRBV4-2 with TRBJ2-7, with 7 bases lining up with TRBD2. CDR3 length equals 16 residues. Germline V lookup: CDR1 LGHNA, CDR2 YNFKEQ. Trimming removed 4 bases from V and 0 bases from J; junction bases left unmatched: 9. CDR3 sequence (DNA): TGTGCCAGCAGCCCCCTCACGGGCGGGGGCTCCTACGAGCAGTACTTC. Residues: CASSPLTGGGSYEQYF.

V usage is TRBV7-3 and J usage is TRBJ2-3, with 16 bases aligning to TRBD2. V lost 5 bases and J lost 5; bases outside the gene matches: 4. This CDR3 spans 16 amino acids. Germline values: CDR1 SGHTA, CDR2 FQGTGA. CDR3 region: CASSAGTSGGVDTQYF. CDR3 coding DNA: TGTGCCAGCAGCGCCGGGACTAGCGGGGGGGTAGATACGCAGTATTTT. The whole variable domain, remainder taken from reference TRBV7-3 and TRBJ2-3, is GAGVSQTPSNKVTEKGKYVELRCDPISGHTALYWYRQSLGQGPEFLIYFQGTGAADDSGLPNDRFFAVRPEGSVSTLKIQRTERGDSAVYLCASSAGTSGGVDTQYFGPGTRLTVL.

The chain links TRBV7-6 to TRBJ2-2; 8 positions match TRBD2. Germline CDR1 reads SGHVS; CDR2 reads FNYEAQ. Trimming took 0 bases from V and 1 from J; bases not matched to a gene: 1. The CDR3 totals 16 residues. CDR3: CASSLAAGENTGELFF. In nucleotides, the CDR3 is TGTGCCAGCAGCTTAGCAGCGGGGGAGAACACCGGGGAGCTGTTTTTT.

The J gene is TRBJ1-1, the V gene TRBV4-1, with D possibly TRBD1 on 6 matching bases. Deletions cut 3 bases from V and 6 bases from J, with 20 bases between. The germline gives CDR1 MGHRA, CDR2 YSYEKL. The CDR3 consists of 16 residues. In DNA form, the CDR3 reads TGCGCCAGCAGCCATTCCGTTCGAGGAGGGGGGGCTGAAGCTTTCTTT. Translating it yields CASSHSVRGGGAEAFF.

The chain recombines TRBV19 with TRBJ2-6; D uncertain. V gave up 8 bases and J gave up 0 bases, with 14 bases separating them. The CDR3 totals 16 residues. Per the germline V gene, CDR1 is LNHDA and CDR2 is SQIVND (reference sequence). CDR3 nucleotide sequence: TGTGCCAGTTCCCAAAGAGTTAGCTCTGGGGCCAACGTCCTGACTTTC. Protein product: CASSQRVSSGANVLTF.

The chain joins TRBV5-1 to TRBJ2-7, with TRBD2 matching 7 bases. The germline V gene has CDR1 SGHRS and CDR2 YFSETQ. This CDR3 comprises 15 residues. The V segment lost 3 bases and the J segment 4 bases; nucleotides outside the gene matches: 10. CDR3 loop: CASSSFGTILYEQYF. The DNA of the CDR3 is TGCGCCAGCAGCTCCTTCGGGACTATACTATACGAGCAGTACTTC.

The chain recombines TRBV13 with TRBJ1-1, with a weak D call TRBD1 (6 bases). This CDR3 spans 17 amino acids. CDR1 is PRHDT and CDR2 is FYEKMQ in the germline V gene (reference sequence). V was clipped by 5 bases and J by 4 bases, with 23 bases between them. The CDR3 is CASSGRQAQVVSTEAFF. The CDR3, as DNA: TGTGCCAGCAGCGGACGACAGGCCCAGGTGGTTAGCACTGAAGCTTTCTTT.

The chain joins TRBV5-1 to TRBJ1-1, with D perhaps TRBD1 (6 bases). Deletions cut 0 bases from V and 4 bases from J, with 10 bases between. The CDR3 contains 14 residues. Germline V gives CDR1 SGHRS, CDR2 YFSETQ. CDR3 DNA sequence: TGCGCCAGCAGCTTGGCGGTACAGGGCACTGAAGCTTTCTTT. Residues: CASSLAVQGTEAFF.

This rearrangement joins TRBV5-1 to TRBJ2-5; TRBD2 aligns across 7 bases. After removal of 2 bases from V and 2 bases from J, the junction contained 6 bases not matched to a gene. The germline CDR1 and CDR2 sequences are SGHRS and YFSETQ. The CDR3 sequence is 15 residues long. The CDR3 protein is CASSFETSRQETQYF. The DNA of the CDR3 is TGCGCCAGCAGCTTCGAGACTAGCCGGCAAGAGACCCAGTACTTC.

The rearrangement uses TRBV2 and TRBJ1-2, with a tentative D call TRBD1 (6 bases). This CDR3 spans 13 amino acids. V was clipped by 7 bases and J by 7 bases, with 16 bases between them. Germline-derived CDR1 and CDR2 are SNHLY and FYNNEI. The CDR3 protein is CASKDSLGGGYTF. Here the CDR3 DNA reads TGTGCCAGCAAGGACAGCCTCGGCGGTGGCTACACCTTC.